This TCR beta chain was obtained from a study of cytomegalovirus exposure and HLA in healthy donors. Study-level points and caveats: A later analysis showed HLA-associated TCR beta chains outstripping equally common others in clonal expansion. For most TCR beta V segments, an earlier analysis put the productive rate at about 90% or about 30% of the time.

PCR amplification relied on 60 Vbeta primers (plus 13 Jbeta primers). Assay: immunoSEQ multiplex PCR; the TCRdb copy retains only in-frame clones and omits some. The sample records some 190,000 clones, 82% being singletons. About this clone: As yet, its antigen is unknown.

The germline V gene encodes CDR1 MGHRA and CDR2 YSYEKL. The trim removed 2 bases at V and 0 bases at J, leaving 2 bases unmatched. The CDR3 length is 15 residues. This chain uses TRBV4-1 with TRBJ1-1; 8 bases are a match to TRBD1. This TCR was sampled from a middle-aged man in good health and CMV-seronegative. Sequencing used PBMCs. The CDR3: CASSQTGGMNTEAFF. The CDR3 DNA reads TGCGCCAGCAGCCAAACAGGGGGGATGAACACTGAAGCTTTCTTT.